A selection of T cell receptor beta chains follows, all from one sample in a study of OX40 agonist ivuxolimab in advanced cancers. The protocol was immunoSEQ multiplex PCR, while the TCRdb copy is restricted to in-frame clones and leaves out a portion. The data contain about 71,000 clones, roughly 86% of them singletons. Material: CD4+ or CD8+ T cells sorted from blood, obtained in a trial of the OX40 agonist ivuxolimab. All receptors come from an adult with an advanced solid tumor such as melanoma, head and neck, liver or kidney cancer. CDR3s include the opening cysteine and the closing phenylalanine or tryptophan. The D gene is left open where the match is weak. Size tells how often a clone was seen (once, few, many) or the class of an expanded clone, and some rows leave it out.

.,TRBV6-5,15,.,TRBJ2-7,TGTGCCAGCAGTTACTCTCGGGACGGGATTTACGAGCAGTACTTC,CASSYSRDGIYEQYF
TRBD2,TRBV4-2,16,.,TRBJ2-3,TGTGCCAGCAGCCAGGCTAGCGGGGGTACCACAGATACGCAGTATTTT,CASSQASGGTTDTQYF
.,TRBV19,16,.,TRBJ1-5,TGTGCCAGTAGTAAGCGGACAGATCTTCGAAATCAGCCCCAGCATTTT,CASSKRTDLRNQPQHF
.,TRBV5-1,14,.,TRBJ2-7,TGCGCCAGCAGACTTTCCCCGAGCTCCTACGAGCAGTACTTC,CASRLSPSSYEQYF
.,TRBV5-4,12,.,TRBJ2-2,TGTGCCAGCAGTAGCCAACGCCGGGAGCTGTTTTTT,CASSSQRRELFF
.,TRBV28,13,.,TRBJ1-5,TGTGCCAGCAGGAGGGGTGTTGAGCAGCCCCAGCATTTT,CASRRGVEQPQHF
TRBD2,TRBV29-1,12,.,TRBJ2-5,TGCAGCGGTGGGACTAGTGGGGAGACCCAGTACTTC,CSGGTSGETQYF
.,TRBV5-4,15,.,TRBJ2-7,TGTGCCAGCAGCTCCGACTTCAGGGGAGGAGACGAGCAGTACTTC,CASSSDFRGGDEQYF
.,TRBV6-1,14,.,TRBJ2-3,TGTGCCAGCAGTGAAGCAGCAGGCACAGATACGCAGTATTTT,CASSEAAGTDTQYF
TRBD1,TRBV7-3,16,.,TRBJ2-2,TGTGCCAGCAGCTTGACGACAGGGGGTAACACCGGGGAGCTGTTTTTT,CASSLTTGGNTGELFF
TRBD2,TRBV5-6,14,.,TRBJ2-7,TGTGCCAGCAGCCCCGTGGGGGGGGCCTACGAGCAGTACTTC,CASSPVGGAYEQYF
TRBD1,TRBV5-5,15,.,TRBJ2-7,TGTGCCAGCAGCTGGGGACAGTCATTTCGCTACGAGCAGTACTTC,CASSWGQSFRYEQYF
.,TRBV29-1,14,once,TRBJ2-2,TGCAGCGTTGAAGATCGTAAAGGAACCGGGGAGCTGTTTTTT,CSVEDRKGTGELFF
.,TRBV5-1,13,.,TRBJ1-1,TGCGCCAGCAGCTTCGGGGGGAACACTGAAGCTTTCTTT,CASSFGGNTEAFF
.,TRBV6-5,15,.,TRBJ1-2,TGTGCCAGCAGTTACTCCCGAGAAGGATCGTATGGCTACACCTTC,CASSYSREGSYGYTF
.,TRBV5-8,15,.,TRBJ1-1,TGTGCCAGCAGCTTCCGCCGCGGCGGGGGCACTGAAGCTTTCTTT,CASSFRRGGGTEAFF
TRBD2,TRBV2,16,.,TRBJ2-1,TGTGCCAGCAGTGAAAAAAGGAGCGGGAGCAGAAATGAGCAGTTCTTC,CASSEKRSGSRNEQFF
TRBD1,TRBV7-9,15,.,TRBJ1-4,TGTGCCAGCAGCCCCGGCGGACAGGGGGCTGAAAAACTGTTTTTT,CASSPGGQGAEKLFF
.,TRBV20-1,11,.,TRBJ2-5,TGCAGTGCTACCGATCAAGAGACCCAGTACTTC,CSATDQETQYF
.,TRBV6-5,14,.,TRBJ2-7,TGTGCCAGCAGTCTCCAGTGGTCGACCTACGAGCAGTACTTC,CASSLQWSTYEQYF
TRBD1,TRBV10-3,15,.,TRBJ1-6,TGTGCCATCAGTGAGTCGCAGACAGGGGCATCACCCCTCCACTTT,CAISESQTGASPLHF
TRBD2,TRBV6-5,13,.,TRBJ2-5,TGTGCCAGCAGTTTAGCGGGTATTGAGACCCAGTACTTC,CASSLAGIETQYF
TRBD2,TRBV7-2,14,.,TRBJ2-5,TGTGCCAGCAGCCTGACCCGGGGGGTAGAGACCCAGTACTTC,CASSLTRGVETQYF
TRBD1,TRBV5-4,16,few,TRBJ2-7,TGTGCCAGCAGCTGGAGGACAGGGGGCGGAGGCTACGAGCAGTACTTC,CASSWRTGGGGYEQYF
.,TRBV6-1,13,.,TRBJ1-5,TGTGCCAGCAGTGAACATACGGTTCAGCCCCAGCATTTT,CASSEHTVQPQHF
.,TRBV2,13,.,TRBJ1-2,TGTGCCAGCAGTGGGCAGGGAAACTATGGCTACACCTTC,CASSGQGNYGYTF
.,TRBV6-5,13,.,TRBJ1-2,TGTGCCAGCAGTTCGACCACCCTCTATGGCTACACCTTC,CASSSTTLYGYTF
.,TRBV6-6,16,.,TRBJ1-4,TGTGCCAGCAGTTCCGCGTGGGGAAGCATTAATGAAAAACTGTTTTTT,CASSSAWGSINEKLFF
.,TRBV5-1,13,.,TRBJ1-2,TGCGCCAGCAGCTTGGCGACAGACTATGGCTACACCTTC,CASSLATDYGYTF
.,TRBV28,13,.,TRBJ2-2,TGTGCCAGCAGTTTAATCGGCGGCGGGGAGCTGTTTTTT,CASSLIGGGELFF
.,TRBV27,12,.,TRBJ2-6,TGTGCCAGCCCGGGGATGGCCAACGTCCTGACTTTC,CASPGMANVLTF